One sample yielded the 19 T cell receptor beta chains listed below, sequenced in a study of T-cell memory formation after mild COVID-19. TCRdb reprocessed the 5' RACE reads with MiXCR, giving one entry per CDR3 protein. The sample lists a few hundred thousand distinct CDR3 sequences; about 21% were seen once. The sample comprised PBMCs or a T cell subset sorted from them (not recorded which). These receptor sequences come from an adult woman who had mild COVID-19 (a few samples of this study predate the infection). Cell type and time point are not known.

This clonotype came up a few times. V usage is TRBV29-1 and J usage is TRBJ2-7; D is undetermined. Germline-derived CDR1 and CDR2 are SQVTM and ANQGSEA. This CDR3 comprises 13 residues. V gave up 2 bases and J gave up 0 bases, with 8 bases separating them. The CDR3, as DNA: TGCAGCGTTGAACTTACCGGCTCCTACGAGCAGTACTTC. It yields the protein CSVELTGSYEQYF.

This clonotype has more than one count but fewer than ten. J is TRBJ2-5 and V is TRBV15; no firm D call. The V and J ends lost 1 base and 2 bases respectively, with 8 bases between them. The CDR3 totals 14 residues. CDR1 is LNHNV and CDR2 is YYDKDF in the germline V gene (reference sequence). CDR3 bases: TGTGCCACCAGCAGAGTTACCAGACAAGAGACCCAGTACTTC. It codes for CATSRVTRQETQYF.

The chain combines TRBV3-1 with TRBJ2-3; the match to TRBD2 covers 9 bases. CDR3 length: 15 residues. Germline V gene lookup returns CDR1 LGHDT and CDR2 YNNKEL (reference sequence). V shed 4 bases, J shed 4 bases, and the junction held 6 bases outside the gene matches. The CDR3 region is CASSPSGGFSDTQYF. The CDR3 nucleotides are TGTGCCAGCAGCCCGAGCGGGGGGTTTTCAGATACGCAGTATTTT.

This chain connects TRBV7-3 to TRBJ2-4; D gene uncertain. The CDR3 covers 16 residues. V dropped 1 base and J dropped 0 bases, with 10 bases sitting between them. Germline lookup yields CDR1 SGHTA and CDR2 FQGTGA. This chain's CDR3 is CASSLMGSLAKNIQYF. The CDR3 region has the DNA TGTGCCAGCAGCTTAATGGGATCACTAGCCAAAAACATTCAGTACTTC.

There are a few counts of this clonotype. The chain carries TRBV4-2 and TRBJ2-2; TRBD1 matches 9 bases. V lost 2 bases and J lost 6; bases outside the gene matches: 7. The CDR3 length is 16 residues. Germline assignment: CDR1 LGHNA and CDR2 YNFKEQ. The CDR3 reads CASSQYRTGEAGELFF. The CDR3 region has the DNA TGTGCCAGCAGCCAATATAGGACAGGGGAAGCCGGGGAGCTGTTTTTT.

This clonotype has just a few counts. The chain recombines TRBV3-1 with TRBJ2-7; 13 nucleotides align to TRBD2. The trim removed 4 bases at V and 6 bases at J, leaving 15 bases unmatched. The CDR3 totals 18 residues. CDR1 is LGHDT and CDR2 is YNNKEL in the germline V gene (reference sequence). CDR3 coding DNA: TGTGCCAGCAGCCCGGGAGGACTAGCGGGAGAGCTATATACCGAGCAGTACTTC. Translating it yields CASSPGGLAGELYTEQYF.

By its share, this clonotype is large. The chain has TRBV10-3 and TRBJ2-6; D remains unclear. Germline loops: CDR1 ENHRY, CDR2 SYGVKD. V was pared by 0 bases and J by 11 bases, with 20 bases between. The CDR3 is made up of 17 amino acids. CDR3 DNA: TGTGCCATCAGTGAGTCGAAGTCGCCAGGCCCCTCGGACGTCCTGACTTTC. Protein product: CAISESKSPGPSDVLTF.

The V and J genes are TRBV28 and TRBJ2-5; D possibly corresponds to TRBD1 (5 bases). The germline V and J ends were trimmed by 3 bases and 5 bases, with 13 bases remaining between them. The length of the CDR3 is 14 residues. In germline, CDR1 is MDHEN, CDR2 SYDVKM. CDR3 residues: CASSFVKGVETQYF. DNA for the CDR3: TGTGCCAGCAGTTTCGTAAAAGGGGTGGAGACCCAGTACTTC.

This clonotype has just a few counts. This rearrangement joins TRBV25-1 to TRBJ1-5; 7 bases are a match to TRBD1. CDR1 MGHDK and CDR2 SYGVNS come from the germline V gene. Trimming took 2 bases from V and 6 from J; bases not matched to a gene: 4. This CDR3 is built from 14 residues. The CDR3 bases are TGTGCCAGCAGTGAAGATGACAGGGCTCAGCCCCAGCATTTT. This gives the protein CASSEDDRAQPQHF.

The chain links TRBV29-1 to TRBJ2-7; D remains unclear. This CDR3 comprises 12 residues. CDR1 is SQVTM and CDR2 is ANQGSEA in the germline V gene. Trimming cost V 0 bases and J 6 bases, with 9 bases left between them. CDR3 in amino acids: CSVEDMGTEQYF. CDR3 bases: TGCAGCGTTGAAGACATGGGAACCGAGCAGTACTTC.

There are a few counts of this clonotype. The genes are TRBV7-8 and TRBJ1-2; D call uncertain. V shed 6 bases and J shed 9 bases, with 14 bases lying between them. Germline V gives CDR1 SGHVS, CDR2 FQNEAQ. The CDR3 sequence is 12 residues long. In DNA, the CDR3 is TGTGCCAGCAGAGACCCCCGGGAACGCTACACCTTC. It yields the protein CASRDPRERYTF.

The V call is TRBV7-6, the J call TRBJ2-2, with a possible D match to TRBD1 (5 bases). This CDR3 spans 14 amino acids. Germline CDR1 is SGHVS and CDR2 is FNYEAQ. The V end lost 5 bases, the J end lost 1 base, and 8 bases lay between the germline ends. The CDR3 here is CASSITGNTGELFF. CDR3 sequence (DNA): TGTGCCAGCAGCATAACAGGGAACACCGGGGAGCTGTTTTTT. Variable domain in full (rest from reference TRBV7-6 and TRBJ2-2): GAGVSQSPRYKVTKRGQDVALRCDPISGHVSLYWYRQALGQGPEFLTYFNYEAQQDKSGLPNDRFSAERPEGSISTLTIQRTEQRDSAMYRCASSITGNTGELFFGEGSRLTVL.

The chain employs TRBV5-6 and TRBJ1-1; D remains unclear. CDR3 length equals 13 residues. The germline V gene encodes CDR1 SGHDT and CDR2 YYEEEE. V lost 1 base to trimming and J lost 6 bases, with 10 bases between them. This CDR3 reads CASSLSSGAEAFF. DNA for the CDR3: TGTGCCAGCAGCTTGAGTTCGGGCGCTGAAGCTTTCTTT.

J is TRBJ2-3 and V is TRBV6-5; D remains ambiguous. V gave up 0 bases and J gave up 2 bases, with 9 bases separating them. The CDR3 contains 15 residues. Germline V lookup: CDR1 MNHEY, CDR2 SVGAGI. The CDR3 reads CASSYSGGDTDTQYF. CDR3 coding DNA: TGTGCCAGCAGTTACTCCGGCGGAGACACAGATACGCAGTATTTT.

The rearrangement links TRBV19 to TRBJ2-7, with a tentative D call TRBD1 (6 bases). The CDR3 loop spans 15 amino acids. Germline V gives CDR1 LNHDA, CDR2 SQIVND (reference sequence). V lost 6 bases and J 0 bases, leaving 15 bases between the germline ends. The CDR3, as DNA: TGTGCCAGTAGCGGGTATTGGGACAACTCCTACGAGCAGTACTTC. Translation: CASSGYWDNSYEQYF.

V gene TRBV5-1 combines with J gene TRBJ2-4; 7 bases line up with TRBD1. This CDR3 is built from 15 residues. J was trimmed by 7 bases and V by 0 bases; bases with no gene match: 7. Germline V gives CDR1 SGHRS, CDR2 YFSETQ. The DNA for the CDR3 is TGCGCCAGCAGCTTGGACGGGACAGCCTCGAACATTCAGTACTTC. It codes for CASSLDGTASNIQYF.

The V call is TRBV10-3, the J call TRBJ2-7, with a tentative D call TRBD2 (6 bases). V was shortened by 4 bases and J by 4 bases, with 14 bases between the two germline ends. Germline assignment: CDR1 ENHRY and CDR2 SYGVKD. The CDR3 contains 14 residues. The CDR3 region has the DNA TGTGCCATCAGTGCCGGAGGGCTGGGGTACGAGCAGTACTTC. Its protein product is CAISAGGLGYEQYF.

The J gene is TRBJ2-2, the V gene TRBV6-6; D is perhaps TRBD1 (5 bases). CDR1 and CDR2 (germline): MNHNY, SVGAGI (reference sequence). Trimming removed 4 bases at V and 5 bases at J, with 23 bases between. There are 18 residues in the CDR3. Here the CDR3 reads CASSSRQSKGRVTGELFF. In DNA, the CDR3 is TGTGCCAGCAGTTCGCGACAGAGCAAGGGGCGAGTGACCGGGGAGCTGTTTTTT.

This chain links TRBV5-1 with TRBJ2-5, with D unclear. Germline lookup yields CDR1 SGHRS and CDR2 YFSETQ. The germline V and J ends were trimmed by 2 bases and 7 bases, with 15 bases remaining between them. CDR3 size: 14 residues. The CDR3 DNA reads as TGCGCCAGCAGCTTTGATGGACCCCTAGGGACCCAGTACTTC. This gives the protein CASSFDGPLGTQYF.